The present T cell receptor (beta chain) was sequenced within a study of PD-1 blockade in classical Hodgkin lymphoma. Comment on this clone: Antigen unknown.

Measured with immunoSEQ multiplex PCR; TCRdb has only the in-frame clones, and not every one. The data show about 16,000 clones, about nine tenths seen once. The length of the CDR3 is 16 residues. The V end lost 1 base, the J end lost 0 bases, and 10 bases lay between the germline ends. CDR1 and CDR2 from the germline V gene are KGHSH and LQKENI. Points from the study as a whole: Still unresolved is the cause of the repertoire differences, which may be disease activity or prior therapy.

Time point reported: newly diagnosed, previously untreated cHL patient sample. Purified CD4+ T cells were obtained from thawed PBMCs through magnetic negative selection. The chain uses TRBV18 and TRBJ1-3; tentative D call: TRBD1 (5 bases). The receptor was derived from a human donor with classical Hodgkin lymphoma. Material for sequencing was CD4+ T cells from blood. The CDR3 loop is CASSPQQADSGNTIYF. The CDR3 DNA follows: TGTGCCAGCTCACCACAACAGGCCGACTCTGGAAACACCATATATTTT.